Listed below are T cell receptor beta chains from one sample, sequenced in a study of chemoradiotherapy in HPV16-positive cancers. Generated by immunoSEQ multiplex PCR, the TCRdb table keeps only in-frame clones and is missing some. The sample contains tens of thousands of clones, 90% of which appear only once. The sample here was blood, taken from a patient who underwent chemoradiotherapy. These receptors were obtained from a human donor with HPV-associated anogenital cancer. Each CDR3 is given with its conserved first and last residue. D genes are given only for firm matches. Size tells how often a clone was seen (once, few, many) or the class of an expanded clone, and some rows leave it out.

v_gene	j_gene	abundance	d_gene	CDR3nt	CDR3aa
TRBV6-1	TRBJ2-1	.	.	TGTGCCAGCAGTGAAGTTAGAGTTGAGCAGTTCTTC	CASSEVRVEQFF
TRBV7-2	TRBJ1-2	.	TRBD1	TGTGCCAGCAGCCTGGGACAGGGCGTAGACTATGGCTACACCTTC	CASSLGQGVDYGYTF
TRBV30	TRBJ1-2	.	.	TGTGCCTGGAGCCCCGGCGACAGACCCTATGGCTACACCTTC	CAWSPGDRPYGYTF
TRBV29-1	TRBJ1-1	.	.	TGCAGCGCCCGGAGGGGTACTGAAGCTTTCTTT	CSARRGTEAFF
TRBV1	TRBJ2-5	.	.	TGCACCAGCAGCCAGCCAACAAGGGCAGGCGAGACCCAGTACTTC	CTSSQPTRAGETQYF
TRBV2	TRBJ1-5	.	TRBD1	TGTGCCAGCAGTGAACCGGGACAGGCTATAAGCAATCAGCCCCAGCATTTT	CASSEPGQAISNQPQHF
TRBV6-6	TRBJ2-7	.	.	TGTGCCAGCAGTTACTCGAAGGGTAACTACGAGCAGTACTTC	CASSYSKGNYEQYF
TRBV5-6	TRBJ1-2	.	.	TGTGCCAGCAGCTTGTGGGGCGGGGGGCAGATCTATGGCTACACCTTC	CASSLWGGGQIYGYTF
TRBV29-1	TRBJ2-3	once	.	TGCAGCGGCTCCTCCACCACCGATACGCAGTATTTT	CSGSSTTDTQYF
TRBV30	TRBJ2-6	.	.	TGTGCCTGGAGTGTACCGGTCTCTGGGGCCAACGTCCTGACTTTC	CAWSVPVSGANVLTF
TRBV6-5	TRBJ1-2	.	.	TGTGCCAGCAGCTTTAGTACCAACTATGGCTACACCTTC	CASSFSTNYGYTF
TRBV2	TRBJ2-5	.	TRBD2	TGTGCCAGCAGTGACCGGGGAGGGCCTTGGGAGACCCAGTACTTC	CASSDRGGPWETQYF
TRBV9	TRBJ2-5	.	.	TGTGCCAGCAGTCTCGGTGGGACCCAGTACTTC	CASSLGGTQYF
TRBV30	TRBJ2-1	.	.	TGTGCCTGGAACAGTCCCGGGACTGGGCTCGGGGAGCAGTTCTTC	CAWNSPGTGLGEQFF
TRBV19	TRBJ1-6	.	TRBD1	TGTGCCAGTAGTGGGACAGAGGATTCACCCCTCCACTTT	CASSGTEDSPLHF
TRBV19	TRBJ1-5	.	.	TGTGCCAGTAGTATAGATAGGGGGACTTATAGCAATCAGCCCCAGCATTTT	CASSIDRGTYSNQPQHF
TRBV7-2	TRBJ2-3	.	.	TGTGCCAGCAGCTCTAGGGGCACAGATACGCAGTATTTT	CASSSRGTDTQYF
TRBV19	TRBJ1-6	once	.	TGTGCCAGTACTACAGGGCAGGATTCACCCCTCCACTTT	CASTTGQDSPLHF
TRBV11-2	TRBJ2-2	.	TRBD2	TGTGCCAGCAGCCCGCCGGGACTAGCGGGAGGTTACACCGGGGAGCTGTTTTTT	CASSPPGLAGGYTGELFF
TRBV7-2	TRBJ2-7	.	TRBD1	TGTGCCAGCAGCCTTGACAGGGCTTTGGAGCAGTACTTC	CASSLDRALEQYF
TRBV27	TRBJ1-1	.	TRBD1	TGTGCCAGCACCCCGGGGACAGGGGGCACTGAAGCTTTCTTT	CASTPGTGGTEAFF
TRBV4-3	TRBJ2-7	.	.	TGCGCCAGCAGCCAAGACGGCCTAGAGCAGTACTTC	CASSQDGLEQYF
TRBV7-9	TRBJ1-1	once	.	TGTGCCAGCAGCTTCCCGGGCCGCGCGAACACTGAAGCTTTCTTT	CASSFPGRANTEAFF
TRBV29-1	TRBJ1-1	.	.	TGCAGCGTCCAGGGGTCCCGGGGCACTGAAGCTTTCTTT	CSVQGSRGTEAFF
TRBV7-2	TRBJ2-7	.	.	TGTGCCAGCAGCTTAGGGAGGCCTAGTGAGCAGTACTTC	CASSLGRPSEQYF
TRBV15	TRBJ2-2	.	.	TGTGCCACCAGCAGAGATTCCAGGGGTGTCGGCGGGGAGCTGTTTTTT	CATSRDSRGVGGELFF
TRBV14	TRBJ2-2	.	.	TGTGCCAGCAGCCAAGTAGTACCAGCTAACACCGGGGAGCTGTTTTTT	CASSQVVPANTGELFF
TRBV30	TRBJ1-5	.	.	TGTGCCTGGAGTCAGGGCACCAGCAATCAGCCCCAGCATTTT	CAWSQGTSNQPQHF
TRBV25-1	TRBJ2-5	.	.	TGTGCCAGCAGTGAAGGCGGAGGGGCGAGGCAAGAGACCCAGTACTTC	CASSEGGGARQETQYF
TRBV4-3	TRBJ1-6	.	.	TGCGCCAGCAGCCACCGACAGAGTCTTAATTCACCCCTCCACTTT	CASSHRQSLNSPLHF
TRBV19	TRBJ2-7	.	.	TGTGCCTCTCAGGAGGACATTTCATCCTACGAGCAGTACTTC	CASQEDISSYEQYF
TRBV29-1	TRBJ2-1	.	TRBD2	TGCAGCGGCAAGACTAGCGGGGGTACGAATGAGCAGTTCTTC	CSGKTSGGTNEQFF
TRBV6-1	TRBJ1-2	.	TRBD1	TGTGCCAGCAGTGAAGCGAGGACAGGGATATTTGGCTACACCTTC	CASSEARTGIFGYTF
TRBV6-6	TRBJ1-1	.	TRBD1	TGTGCCAGCAGCCGTCCCGGGACAGGGGGCACTGAAGCTTTCTTT	CASSRPGTGGTEAFF
TRBV20-1	TRBJ1-1	few	.	TGCAGTGCTAGGAGGGGTGAAGCTTTCTTT	CSARRGEAFF
TRBV6-5	TRBJ1-2	.	.	TGTGCCAGCAGGAACGAGGGCTATGGCTACACCTTC	CASRNEGYGYTF
TRBV6-5	TRBJ2-7	.	.	TGTGCCAGCAGTCCCCCCCCAGGGGCCGAGCAGTACTTC	CASSPPPGAEQYF
TRBV10-3	TRBJ2-4	.	TRBD2	TGTGCCATCAGTGAGCTAGCGGGAGACAAAAACATTCAGTACTTC	CAISELAGDKNIQYF
TRBV19	TRBJ1-3	.	.	TGTGCCAGTAGTATATCTCTGGCGAGCTCTGGAAACACCATATATTTT	CASSISLASSGNTIYF
TRBV5-1	TRBJ1-1	.	.	TGCGCCAGCAGCTTGGCCTTAGGGAACACTGAAGCTTTCTTT	CASSLALGNTEAFF
TRBV10-2	TRBJ2-3	.	.	TGCGCCAGCAGTGAACGACCCGGGACTCCGGGAGATACGCAGTATTTT	CASSERPGTPGDTQYF
TRBV18	TRBJ1-2	once	.	TGTGCCAGCTCACAAGCCAATACGGACTATGGCTACACCTTC	CASSQANTDYGYTF
TRBV29-1	TRBJ1-2	.	.	TGCAGCGTCAGGACACCGAACTATGGCTACACCTTC	CSVRTPNYGYTF
TRBV18	TRBJ1-1	.	.	TGTGCCAGCTCCCAAGGGGCTAGACTGAACACTGAAGCTTTCTTT	CASSQGARLNTEAFF
TRBV6-1	TRBJ1-6	.	.	TGTGCCAGCAGTGTAGAGTCACCCCTCCACTTT	CASSVESPLHF
TRBV7-8	TRBJ2-7	.	.	TGTGCCAGCAGCTTAACGGGCAGGGGCCTTCTAGGCGAGCAGTACTTC	CASSLTGRGLLGEQYF
TRBV5-6	TRBJ1-5	few	.	TGTGCCAGCAGCTACAGGTTTTTGGGCAATCAGCCCCAGCATTTT	CASSYRFLGNQPQHF
TRBV19	TRBJ1-5	.	.	TGTGCCAGTCGAGACAGGATCAATCAGCCCCAGCATTTT	CASRDRINQPQHF
TRBV2	TRBJ2-1	.	.	TGTGCCAGCAGTGAAGTACAGACTTACAATGAGCAGTTCTTC	CASSEVQTYNEQFF
TRBV15	TRBJ2-7	.	TRBD1	TGTGCCACCAGCAGAGATGGGGCGGGACAGGGGGCCGGCGAGCAGTACTTC	CATSRDGAGQGAGEQYF
TRBV6-5	TRBJ1-6	once	.	TGTGCCAGCAGTCCCGGGACGGACTCACCCCTCCACTTT	CASSPGTDSPLHF